A single sample gave rise to the 24 T cell receptor beta chains below, sequenced in a study of blood T cells in healthy people across ages. A second PCR of 7 to 11 cycles used a sample-barcoded 5' primer and a J-beta primer mix. MiXCR, run by TCRdb on the 5' RACE reads, gives a single entry per CDR3 protein. The sample contains roughly 1.5 million distinct CDR3 sequences, roughly 43% of which appear only once. The sequencing input was blood. The receptors originated from a woman aged 18-35 years in good health.

The chain has TRBV11-2 and TRBJ2-3, with 10 bases matching TRBD2. Per germline, CDR1 SGHAT and CDR2 FQNNGV. This CDR3 is built from 15 residues. V lost 6 bases, J lost 7 bases, and 10 bases stayed unmatched. CDR3 DNA sequence: TGTGCCAGCAGAAGACTAGCGGGTCCAAGTAATACGCAGTATTTT. This encodes CASRRLAGPSNTQYF.

The sample holds a few counts of this clonotype. The CDR3 loop is CASSPGVLDQETQYF. CDR3 coding DNA: TGTGCCAGCAGCCCCGGGGTATTGGACCAAGAGACCCAGTACTTC. The chain couples TRBV12-3 or TRBV12-4 to TRBJ2-5; weak D call: TRBD2 (5 bases). The CDR3 totals 15 residues. Trimming took 6 bases from V and 0 from J, leaving 14 bases between them.

This clonotype showed up just a few times. The chain links TRBV6-1 to TRBJ2-3; 8 bases line up with TRBD2. The CDR3 covers 13 residues. Germline CDR1 is MNHNS and CDR2 is SASEGT. V lost 6 bases, J lost 10 bases, and 9 bases stayed unmatched. CDR3 protein: CASRDPRREAQYF. The CDR3 nucleotides are TGTGCCAGCAGGGACCCTCGGCGGGAGGCGCAGTATTTT.

The chain employs TRBV19 and TRBJ2-5; D unresolved. Germline V gene data show CDR1 as LNHDA and CDR2 as SQIVND (reference sequence). V lost 3 bases and J lost 11, with 13 bases in between. The CDR3 totals 12 residues. This chain's CDR3 is CASSISAGEQYF. The CDR3 DNA reads as TGTGCCAGTAGTATCTCGGCCGGTGAGCAGTACTTC.

This clonotype occurred a few times. The chain couples TRBV7-9 to TRBJ1-1; a weak D match, TRBD1 (6 bases). Trimming took off 4 bases at V and 4 bases at J, with 10 bases between the two ends. Germline V gene data show CDR1 as SEHNR and CDR2 as FQNEAQ (reference sequence). The CDR3 spans 13 residues. The CDR3 loop reads CASSSGRGTEAFF. Here the CDR3 DNA reads TGTGCCAGCAGCTCTGGCAGGGGCACTGAAGCTTTCTTT.

The chain combines TRBV6-2 or TRBV6-3 with TRBJ2-7; D ambiguous. Trimming shortened V by 2 bases and J by 5 bases, and 13 bases separated the two germline ends. Germline V gene data show CDR1 as MNHEY and CDR2 as SVGEGT. The CDR3 has 14 amino acids. The CDR3 nucleotides read TGTGCCAGCAGTTACGGGCTCATCCTCGACGAGCAGTACTTC. Translation gives CASSYGLILDEQYF.

The chain combines TRBV20-1 with TRBJ2-1; tentative D call: TRBD2 (5 bases). There are 14 residues in the CDR3. The V end was cut by 0 bases, the J end by 6 bases, with 12 bases between. Looked up from germline, CDR1 is DFQATT and CDR2 is SNEGSKA (reference sequence). The CDR3, as DNA: TGCAGTGCTAGAGATTCACGTGGAGGCAATGAGCAGTTCTTC. Translation: CSARDSRGGNEQFF.

The chain couples TRBV11-2 to TRBJ2-1; a possible D gene is TRBD2 (5 bases). In germline, CDR1 is SGHAT, CDR2 FQNNGV. The ends were cut back, 5 bases at V and 7 bases at J, with 24 bases in the middle. The CDR3 is 17 residues long. The chain's CDR3 is CASSRRIGQRRSNEQFF. The CDR3 bases are TGTGCCAGCAGCCGACGCATTGGGCAGAGGAGGAGTAATGAGCAGTTCTTC.

V is TRBV11-2 and J is TRBJ2-3, with 9 bases lining up with TRBD1. Germline trimming cut 5 bases from V and 5 bases from J; bases unmatched to any gene: 8. The CDR3 spans 15 residues. Germline V gene lookup returns CDR1 SGHAT and CDR2 FQNNGV. CDR3 loop: CASSPNRGRIDTQYF. The CDR3 DNA sequence: TGTGCCAGCAGCCCGAACAGGGGGCGGATAGATACGCAGTATTTT.

V is TRBV11-3 and J is TRBJ1-5; D might be TRBD1 (6 bases). This CDR3 is 14 amino acids long. Germline CDR1 and CDR2: SGHNT and YENEEA. V was cut by 6 bases and J by 5 bases, with 14 bases left in between. For the CDR3, the DNA is TGTGCCAGCAGGATACAGGGAAGGGATCAGCCCCAGCATTTT. Translated, it gives CASRIQGRDQPQHF.

This clonotype was seen a few times. V gene TRBV29-1 combines with J gene TRBJ1-6, with D possibly matching TRBD1 (5 bases). CDR1 is SQVTM and CDR2 is ANQGSEA in the germline V gene. V was cut by 4 bases and J by 11 bases, with 15 bases left in between. The CDR3 covers 13 residues. In DNA, the CDR3 is TGCAGCGTTGCGGGGGGGGTCGGTGCACCCCTCCACTTT. It specifies CSVAGGVGAPLHF.

The CDR3 here is CATRVGDTEAFF. In DNA, the CDR3 is TGTGCCACCAGAGTGGGGGACACTGAAGCTTTCTTT. The chain links TRBV10-3 to TRBJ1-1; D is possibly TRBD1 (5 bases). Trimming shortened V by 10 bases and J by 3 bases, and 12 bases separated the two germline ends. This CDR3 has 12 residues. The germline CDR1 and CDR2 sequences are ENHRY and SYGVKD.

This clonotype was observed once. V and J are TRBV20-1 and TRBJ2-1; tentatively, D is TRBD1 or TRBD2 (6 bases each). Per germline, CDR1 DFQATT and CDR2 SNEGSKA (reference sequence). CDR3 size: 17 residues. V was clipped by 3 bases and J by 7 bases, with 25 bases between them. As DNA, the CDR3 is TGCAGTGCTAGCCCCCGGGGGCAGCGGCTTTGGGTTAATGAGCAGTTCTTC. Encoded protein: CSASPRGQRLWVNEQFF.

The genes are TRBV10-3 and TRBJ2-5; a possible D gene is TRBD1 (6 bases). Judging by the DNA end, TRBJ2-7 fits better; the J call may be wrong. The CDR3 runs to 13 residues. Germline V gene sequence: CDR1 ENHRY, CDR2 SYGVKD. CDR3 nucleotide sequence: TGTGCCATCAGTGAGTCGACAGGCTACGAGCAGTACTTC. Translated: CAISESTGYEQYF.

This sequence joins TRBV10-3 and TRBJ2-5, with D uncertain. The germline V and J ends were trimmed by 8 bases and 4 bases, with 11 bases remaining between them. The CDR3 has 12 amino acids. Germline assignment: CDR1 ENHRY and CDR2 SYGVKD. CDR3 nucleotides: TGTGCCATCGCCTTGACTGGAGAGACCCAGTACTTC. Residues: CAIALTGETQYF.

V usage is TRBV29-1 and J usage is TRBJ2-7; 9 nucleotides line up with TRBD1. Trimming took 6 bases from V and 7 from J; bases not matched to a gene: 10. The CDR3 is 13 residues long. Germline CDR1 SQVTM, CDR2 ANQGSEA. CDR3 protein: CSVPGTGLGEQYF. In nucleotides, the CDR3 is TGCAGCGTGCCCGGGACAGGGTTGGGTGAGCAGTACTTC.

This clonotype was observed a handful of times. The V call is TRBV12-3 or TRBV12-4, the J call TRBJ1-1; D is possibly TRBD1 (6 bases). This CDR3 contains 15 residues. Trimming removed 7 bases at V and 7 bases at J, with 22 bases between. CDR3 sequence reads: CASTPRAGVDSEAFF. CDR3 DNA: TGTGCCAGCACTCCAAGGGCAGGGGTGGATAGTGAAGCTTTCTTT.

A few counts support this clonotype. This rearrangement joins TRBV3-1 to TRBJ1-2; D perhaps matches TRBD1 (5 bases). Germline assignment: CDR1 LGHDT and CDR2 YNNKEL (reference sequence). The CDR3 covers 15 residues. V was trimmed by 1 base and J by 3 bases, leaving 12 bases between them. This CDR3 reads CASSQVGQRDYGYTF. The CDR3 nucleotides read TGTGCCAGCAGCCAAGTCGGACAAAGGGACTATGGCTACACCTTC.

There are many counts of this clonotype. The CDR3 DNA follows: TGCGCCAGCAGCTTGGGGCGAAGACTAGCGGGAGAGGGAGAGACCCAGTACTTC. Its protein is CASSLGRRLAGEGETQYF. This rearrangement joins TRBV5-1 to TRBJ2-5; 12 nucleotides match TRBD2. V dropped 0 bases and J dropped 4; count of bases not matched to a gene: 10. Germline V CDR1 and CDR2: SGHRS, YFSETQ. The CDR3 has 18 amino acids.

The chain is built from TRBV18 and TRBJ1-6, with 8 bases aligning to TRBD1. Per the germline V gene, CDR1 is KGHSH and CDR2 is LQKENI. The CDR3 has 16 residues. After removal of 6 bases from V and 8 bases from J, the junction contained 12 bases not matched to a gene. The CDR3 spells CASSPTGQGSDSPLHF. CDR3 DNA sequence: TGTGCCAGCTCCCCAACCGGACAGGGTTCGGATTCACCCCTCCACTTT. Full variable domain (remainder filled in from reference TRBV18 and TRBJ1-6): NAGVMQNPRHLVRRRGQEARLRCSPMKGHSHVYWYRQLPEEGLKFMVYLQKENIIDESGMPKERFSAEFPKEGPSILRIQQVVRGDSAAYFCASSPTGQGSDSPLHFGNGTRLTVT.

This chain uses TRBV27 with TRBJ2-4, with D tentatively TRBD2 (6 bases). The better agreement between TRBJ2-7 and the DNA end casts doubt on the J call. Germline V gives CDR1 MNHEY, CDR2 SMNVEV (reference sequence). CDR3 length: 12 residues. Here the CDR3 DNA reads TGTGCCAGTACCACCGGGAGCCGCGAGCAGTACTTC. This sequence encodes CASTTGSREQYF.

At least ten counts were recorded for this clonotype. V gene TRBV20-1 combines with J gene TRBJ2-1; D is possibly TRBD1 (5 bases). Germline V gene data show CDR1 as DFQATT and CDR2 as SNEGSKA (reference sequence). V lost 4 bases, J lost 1 base, and 11 bases lay in between. CDR3 length: 14 amino acids. The CDR3 is CSAIPRQSYNEQFF. In DNA form, the CDR3 reads TGCAGTGCTATACCACGACAGTCCTACAATGAGCAGTTCTTC.

This clonotype showed up just a few times. V gene TRBV12-3 or TRBV12-4 combines with J gene TRBJ2-5; 7 nucleotides agree with TRBD1. The CDR3 has 13 residues. The trim removed 6 bases at V and 0 bases at J, leaving 1 base unmatched. In nucleotides, the CDR3 is TGTGCCAGCAGGACAGGGTACCAAGAGACCCAGTACTTC. Its protein is CASRTGYQETQYF.

The CDR3 region is CASSLVGAWTSEQYF. The CDR3 DNA follows: TGTGCCAGCAGCTTAGTAGGGGCCTGGACCAGTGAGCAGTACTTC. The genes are TRBV7-6 and TRBJ2-5; D is possibly TRBD1 (5 bases). The CDR3 loop spans 15 amino acids. Trimming removed 1 base from V and 11 bases from J, with 20 bases in between. Germline CDR1 reads SGHVS; CDR2 reads FNYEAQ.